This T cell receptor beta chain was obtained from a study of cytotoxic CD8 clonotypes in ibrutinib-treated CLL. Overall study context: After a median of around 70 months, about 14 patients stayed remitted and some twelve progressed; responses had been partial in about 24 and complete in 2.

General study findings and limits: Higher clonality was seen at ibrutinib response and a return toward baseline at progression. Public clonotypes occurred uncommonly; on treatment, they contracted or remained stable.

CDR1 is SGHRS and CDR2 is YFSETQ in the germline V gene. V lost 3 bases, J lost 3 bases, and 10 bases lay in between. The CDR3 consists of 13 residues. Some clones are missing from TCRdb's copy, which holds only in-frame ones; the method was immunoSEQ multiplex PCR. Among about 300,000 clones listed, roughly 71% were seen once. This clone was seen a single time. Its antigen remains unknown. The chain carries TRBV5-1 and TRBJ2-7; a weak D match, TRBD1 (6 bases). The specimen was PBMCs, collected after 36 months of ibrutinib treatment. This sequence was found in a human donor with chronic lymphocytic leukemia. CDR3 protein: CASSWGHSYEQYF. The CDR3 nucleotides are TGCGCCAGCAGCTGGGGACATAGCTACGAGCAGTACTTC.